This TCR beta chain derives from a study of blood T cell repertoires in COVID-19. Turning to the study itself: Sample material is recorded as cDNA or gDNA derived from T cells, B-cell-depleted T cells, or PBMCs.

Per the original methods: Cell counts per sample came from amplifying reference gene primers. Sequencing used immunoSEQ multiplex PCR; TCRdb keeps in-frame clones, though not all of them. Clonal size and the V and J genes are those of that table, whereas D and trimming came from the DNA. This table has roughly 220,000 clones, 80% to 85% appearing once. Seattle-derived patients entered the study during active infection and were followed longitudinally. The sample comprised peripheral blood. The sequence derives from a woman over 75 with COVID-19, enrolled during active disease.

In DNA, the CDR3 is TGTGCCAGCAGCTTTGGGTCGGGAGGTAACTATGGCTACACCTTC. Protein product: CASSFGSGGNYGYTF. This chain joins TRBV7-2 and TRBJ1-2; D uncertain. V was clipped by 3 bases and J by 1 base, with 12 bases between them. Germline V gene data show CDR1 as SGHTA and CDR2 as FQGNSA. There are 15 residues in the CDR3.